Detailed here is one T cell receptor beta chain. Its target is not known. The sample comes from a study of cytomegalovirus exposure and HLA in healthy donors. Regarding the study as a whole: The authors listed around 150 TCR beta chains as cytomegalovirus-associated.

The CDR3 loop spans 16 amino acids. Germline-derived CDR1 and CDR2 are KGHSH and LQKENI. After removal of 3 bases from V and 5 bases from J, the junction contained 6 bases not matched to a gene. The donors were members of the validation cohort comprising roughly 130 subjects, separate from the approximately 700-subject first cohort. TCRdb's copy holds only in-frame clones and misses some; the assay was immunoSEQ multiplex PCR. Of over 90,000 clones in the sample, just under 95% were seen once. The clonotype comes from a woman younger than 35 in good health and CMV-seronegative. The gene calls are TRBV18 and TRBJ2-1, with 11 bases aligning to TRBD2. The sample comprised PBMCs. The CDR3 DNA follows: TGTGCCAGCTCACCCAGGGGACTAGCGGACAACAATGAGCAGTTCTTC. This sequence encodes CASSPRGLADNNEQFF.